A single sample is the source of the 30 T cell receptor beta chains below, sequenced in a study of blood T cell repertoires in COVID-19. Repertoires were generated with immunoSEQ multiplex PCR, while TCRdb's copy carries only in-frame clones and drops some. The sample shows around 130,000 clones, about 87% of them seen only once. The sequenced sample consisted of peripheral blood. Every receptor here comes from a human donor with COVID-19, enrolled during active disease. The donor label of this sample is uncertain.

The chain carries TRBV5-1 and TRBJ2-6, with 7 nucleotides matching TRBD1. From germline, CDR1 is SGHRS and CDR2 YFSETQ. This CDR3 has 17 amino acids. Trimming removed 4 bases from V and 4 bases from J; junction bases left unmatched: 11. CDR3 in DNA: TGCGCCAGCAGCCATAACCCACAGGGGTCGGGGGCCAACGTCCTGACTTTC. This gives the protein CASSHNPQGSGANVLTF.

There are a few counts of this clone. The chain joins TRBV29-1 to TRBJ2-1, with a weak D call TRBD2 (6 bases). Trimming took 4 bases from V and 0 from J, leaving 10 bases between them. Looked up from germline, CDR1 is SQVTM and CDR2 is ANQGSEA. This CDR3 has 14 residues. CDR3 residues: CSVGRGNSYNEQFF. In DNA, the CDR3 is TGCAGCGTTGGCCGGGGGAACTCCTACAATGAGCAGTTCTTC.

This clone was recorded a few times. The CDR3 region has the DNA TGCAGTGCTAGTAGGAGGGGGCTAGGCTACACCTTC. It translates to CSASRRGLGYTF. This chain uses TRBV20-1 with TRBJ1-2; 7 nucleotides match TRBD1. The CDR3 contains 12 residues. Germline assignment: CDR1 DFQATT and CDR2 SNEGSKA (reference sequence). The V and J ends lost 3 bases and 8 bases, in that order; junction bases with no gene match: 6.

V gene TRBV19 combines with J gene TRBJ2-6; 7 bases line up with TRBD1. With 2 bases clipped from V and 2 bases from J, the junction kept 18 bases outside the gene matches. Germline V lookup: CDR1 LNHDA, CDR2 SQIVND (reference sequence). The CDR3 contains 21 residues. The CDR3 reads CASSIKGETGIVLTGANVLTF. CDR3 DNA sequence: TGTGCCAGTAGTATAAAGGGGGAGACAGGGATCGTTCTTACTGGGGCCAACGTCCTGACTTTC.

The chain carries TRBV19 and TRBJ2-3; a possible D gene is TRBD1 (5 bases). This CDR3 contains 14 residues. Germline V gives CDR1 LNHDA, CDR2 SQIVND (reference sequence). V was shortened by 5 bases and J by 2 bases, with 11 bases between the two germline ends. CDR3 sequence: CASSEAGYTDTQYF. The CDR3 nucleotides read TGTGCCAGTAGTGAGGCAGGGTACACAGATACGCAGTATTTT. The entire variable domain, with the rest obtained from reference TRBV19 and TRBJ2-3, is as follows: DGGITQSPKYLFRKEGQNVTLSCEQNLNHDAMYWYRQDPGQGLRLIYYSQIVNDFQKGDIAEGYSVSREKKESFPLTVTSAQKNPTAFYLCASSEAGYTDTQYFGPGTRLTVL.

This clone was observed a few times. CDR3 coding DNA: TGTGCCTGGAGTTCTAAAGGGCTAGCGGGAGGCCGGCAGTTCTTC. Translating it yields CAWSSKGLAGGRQFF. This sequence joins TRBV30 and TRBJ2-1; 11 bases map to TRBD2. The ends lost 2 bases at V and 12 bases at J; junction bases unmatched: 12. The CDR3 spans 15 residues. Germline V gene data show CDR1 as GTSNPN and CDR2 as SVGIG (reference sequence).

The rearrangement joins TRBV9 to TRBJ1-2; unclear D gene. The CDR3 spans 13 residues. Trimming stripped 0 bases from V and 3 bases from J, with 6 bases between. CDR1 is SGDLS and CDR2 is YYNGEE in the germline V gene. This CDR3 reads CASSVDSDYGYTF. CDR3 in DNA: TGTGCCAGCAGCGTAGACAGTGACTATGGCTACACCTTC.

The CDR3 DNA reads TGTGCCAGTAGTATTAGTCGGGGGTACGGCAATCAGCCCCAGCATTTT. This encodes CASSISRGYGNQPQHF. V gene TRBV19 combines with J gene TRBJ1-5; tentatively, D is TRBD1 (5 bases). CDR3 size: 16 residues. Trimming pared 3 bases from V and 2 bases from J, leaving 14 bases between. Germline V gene lookup returns CDR1 LNHDA and CDR2 SQIVND (reference sequence).

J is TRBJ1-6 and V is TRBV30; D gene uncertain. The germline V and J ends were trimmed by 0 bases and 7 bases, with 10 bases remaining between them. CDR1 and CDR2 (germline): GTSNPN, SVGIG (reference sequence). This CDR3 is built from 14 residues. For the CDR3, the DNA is TGTGCCTGGAGTGTCGGCGGACTCAATTCACCCCTCCACTTT. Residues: CAWSVGGLNSPLHF. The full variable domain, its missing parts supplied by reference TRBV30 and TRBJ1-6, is SQTIHQWPATLVQPVGSPLSLECTVEGTSNPNLYWYRQAAGRGLQLLFYSVGIGQISSEVPQNLSASRPQDRQFILSSKKLLLSDSGFYLCAWSVGGLNSPLHFGNGTRLTVT.

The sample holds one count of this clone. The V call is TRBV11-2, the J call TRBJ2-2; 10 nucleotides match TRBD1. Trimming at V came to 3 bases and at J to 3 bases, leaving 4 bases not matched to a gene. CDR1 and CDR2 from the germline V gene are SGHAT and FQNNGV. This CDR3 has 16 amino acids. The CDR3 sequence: CASSFSGQGYTGELFF. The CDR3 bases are TGTGCCAGCAGCTTTTCGGGACAGGGGTACACCGGGGAGCTGTTTTTT.

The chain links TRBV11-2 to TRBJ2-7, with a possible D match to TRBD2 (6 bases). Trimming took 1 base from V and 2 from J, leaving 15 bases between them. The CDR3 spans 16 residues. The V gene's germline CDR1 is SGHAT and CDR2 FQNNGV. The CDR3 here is CASSLVIWGETYEQYF. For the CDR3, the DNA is TGTGCCAGCAGCTTAGTGATTTGGGGGGAAACCTACGAGCAGTACTTC. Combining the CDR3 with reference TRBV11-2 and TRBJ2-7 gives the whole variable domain EAGVAQSPRYKIIEKRQSVAFWCNPISGHATLYWYQQILGQGPKLLIQFQNNGVVDDSQLPKDRFSAERLKGVDSTLKIQPAKLEDSAVYLCASSLVIWGETYEQYFGPGTRLTVT.

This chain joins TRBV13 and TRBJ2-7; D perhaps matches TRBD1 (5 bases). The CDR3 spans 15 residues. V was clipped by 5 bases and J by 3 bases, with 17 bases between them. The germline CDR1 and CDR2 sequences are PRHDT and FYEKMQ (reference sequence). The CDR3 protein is CASSPRAQGHYEQYF. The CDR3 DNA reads TGTGCCAGCAGCCCCCGGGCCCAGGGCCACTACGAGCAGTACTTC.

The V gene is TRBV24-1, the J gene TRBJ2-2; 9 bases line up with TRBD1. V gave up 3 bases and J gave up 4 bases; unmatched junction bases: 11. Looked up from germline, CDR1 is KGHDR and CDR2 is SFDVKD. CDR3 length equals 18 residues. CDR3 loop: CATSDVPGQGDPTGELFF. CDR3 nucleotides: TGTGCCACCAGTGATGTCCCGGGACAGGGTGACCCCACCGGGGAGCTGTTTTTT.

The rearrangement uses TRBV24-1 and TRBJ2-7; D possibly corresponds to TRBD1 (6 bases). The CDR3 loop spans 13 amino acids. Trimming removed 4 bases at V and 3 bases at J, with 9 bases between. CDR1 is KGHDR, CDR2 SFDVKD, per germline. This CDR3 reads CATSEAGVYEQYF. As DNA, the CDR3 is TGTGCCACCAGTGAGGCAGGGGTCTACGAGCAGTACTTC.

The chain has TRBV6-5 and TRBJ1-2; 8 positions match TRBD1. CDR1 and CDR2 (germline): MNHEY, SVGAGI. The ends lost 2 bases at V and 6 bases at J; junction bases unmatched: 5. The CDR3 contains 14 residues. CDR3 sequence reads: CASSYRGQGNGYTF. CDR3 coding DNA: TGTGCCAGCAGTTACCGCGGACAGGGAAATGGCTACACCTTC.

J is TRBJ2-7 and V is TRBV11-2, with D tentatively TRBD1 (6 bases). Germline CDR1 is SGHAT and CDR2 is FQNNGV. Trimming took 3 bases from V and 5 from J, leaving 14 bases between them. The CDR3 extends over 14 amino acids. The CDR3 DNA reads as TGTGCCAGCAGCTTCTACAGGGAAGGTAACGAGCAGTACTTC. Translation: CASSFYREGNEQYF.

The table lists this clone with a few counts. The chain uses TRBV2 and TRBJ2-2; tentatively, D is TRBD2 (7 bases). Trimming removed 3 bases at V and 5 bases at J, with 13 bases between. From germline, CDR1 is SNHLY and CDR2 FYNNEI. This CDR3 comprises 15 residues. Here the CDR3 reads CASSDVGGRTGELFF. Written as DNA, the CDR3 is TGTGCCAGCAGTGACGTCGGGGGGCGGACCGGGGAGCTGTTTTTT.

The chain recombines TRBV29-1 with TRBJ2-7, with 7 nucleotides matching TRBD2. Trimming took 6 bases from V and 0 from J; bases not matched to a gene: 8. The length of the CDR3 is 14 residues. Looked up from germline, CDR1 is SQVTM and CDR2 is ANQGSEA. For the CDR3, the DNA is TGCAGCGTGGCAACTAGCGAAAGCTCCTACGAGCAGTACTTC. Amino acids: CSVATSESSYEQYF.

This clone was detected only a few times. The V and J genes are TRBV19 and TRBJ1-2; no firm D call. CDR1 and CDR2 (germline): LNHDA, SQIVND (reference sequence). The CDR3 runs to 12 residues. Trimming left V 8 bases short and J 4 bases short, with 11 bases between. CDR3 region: CASRTEVYGYTF. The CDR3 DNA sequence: TGTGCCAGTCGGACGGAGGTCTATGGCTACACCTTC. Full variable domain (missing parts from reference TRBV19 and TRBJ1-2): DGGITQSPKYLFRKEGQNVTLSCEQNLNHDAMYWYRQDPGQGLRLIYYSQIVNDFQKGDIAEGYSVSREKKESFPLTVTSAQKNPTAFYLCASRTEVYGYTFGSGTRLTVV.

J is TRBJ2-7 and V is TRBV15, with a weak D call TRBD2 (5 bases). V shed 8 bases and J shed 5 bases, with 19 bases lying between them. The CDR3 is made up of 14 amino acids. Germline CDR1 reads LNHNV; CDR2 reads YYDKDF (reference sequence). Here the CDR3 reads CATGRQWVGDEQYF. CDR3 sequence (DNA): TGTGCCACCGGACGTCAGTGGGTCGGGGACGAGCAGTACTTC.

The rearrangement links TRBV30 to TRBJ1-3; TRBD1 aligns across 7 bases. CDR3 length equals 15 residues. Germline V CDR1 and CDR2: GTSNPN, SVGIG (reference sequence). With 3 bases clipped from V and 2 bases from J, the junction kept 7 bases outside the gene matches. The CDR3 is CAWSTRGLAGNTIYF. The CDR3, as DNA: TGTGCCTGGAGCACTAGGGGGCTCGCTGGAAACACCATATATTTT.

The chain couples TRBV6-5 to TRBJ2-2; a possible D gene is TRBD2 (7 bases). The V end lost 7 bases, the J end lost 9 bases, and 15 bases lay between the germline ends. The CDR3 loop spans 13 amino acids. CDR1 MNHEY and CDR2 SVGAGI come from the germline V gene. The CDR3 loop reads CASTPAGARELFF. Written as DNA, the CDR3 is TGTGCCAGCACCCCCGCGGGGGCCCGGGAGCTGTTTTTT.

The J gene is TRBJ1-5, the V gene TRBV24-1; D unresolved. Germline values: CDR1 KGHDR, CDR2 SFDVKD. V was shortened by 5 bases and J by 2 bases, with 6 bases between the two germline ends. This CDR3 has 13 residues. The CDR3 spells CATSAQGNQPQHF. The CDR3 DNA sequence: TGTGCCACCAGTGCCCAGGGCAATCAGCCCCAGCATTTT.

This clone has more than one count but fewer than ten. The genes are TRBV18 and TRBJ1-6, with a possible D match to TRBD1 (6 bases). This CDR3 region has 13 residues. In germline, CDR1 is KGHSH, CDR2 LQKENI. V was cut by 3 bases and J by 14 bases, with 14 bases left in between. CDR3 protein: CASSPPDSVTLHF. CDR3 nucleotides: TGTGCCAGCTCACCCCCGGACAGTGTCACCCTCCACTTT.

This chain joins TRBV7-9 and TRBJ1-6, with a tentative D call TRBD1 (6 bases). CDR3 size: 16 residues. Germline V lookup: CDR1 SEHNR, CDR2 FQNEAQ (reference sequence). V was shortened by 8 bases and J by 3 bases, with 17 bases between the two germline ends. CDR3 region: CASASGRGDYNSPLHF. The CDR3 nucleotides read TGTGCCAGCGCCTCGGGCAGGGGCGACTATAATTCACCCCTCCACTTT.

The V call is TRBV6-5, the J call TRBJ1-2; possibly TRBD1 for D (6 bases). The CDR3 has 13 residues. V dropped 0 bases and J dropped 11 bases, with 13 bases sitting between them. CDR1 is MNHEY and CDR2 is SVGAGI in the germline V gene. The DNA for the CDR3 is TGTGCCAGCAGTTACTCCTTCAGGGGTGGATACACCTTC. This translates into CASSYSFRGGYTF.

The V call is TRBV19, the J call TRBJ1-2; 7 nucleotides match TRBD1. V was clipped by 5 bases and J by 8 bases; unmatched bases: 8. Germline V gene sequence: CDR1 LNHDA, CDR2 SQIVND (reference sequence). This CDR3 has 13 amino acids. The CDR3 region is CASSDHRGGGYTF. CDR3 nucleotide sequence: TGTGCCAGTAGTGACCACAGGGGAGGAGGCTACACCTTC.

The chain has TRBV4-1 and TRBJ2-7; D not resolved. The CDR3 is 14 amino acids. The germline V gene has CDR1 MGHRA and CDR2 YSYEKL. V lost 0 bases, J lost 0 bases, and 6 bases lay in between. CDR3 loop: CASSQEASSYEQYF. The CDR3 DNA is TGCGCCAGCAGCCAAGAGGCTAGCTCCTACGAGCAGTACTTC.

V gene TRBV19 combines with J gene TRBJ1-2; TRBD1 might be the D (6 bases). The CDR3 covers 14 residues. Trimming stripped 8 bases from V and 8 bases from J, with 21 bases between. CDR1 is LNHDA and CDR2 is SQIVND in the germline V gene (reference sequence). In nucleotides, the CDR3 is TGTGCCAGTCACCGGACAGCCTCCTCGGTAGGCTACACCTTC. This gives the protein CASHRTASSVGYTF.

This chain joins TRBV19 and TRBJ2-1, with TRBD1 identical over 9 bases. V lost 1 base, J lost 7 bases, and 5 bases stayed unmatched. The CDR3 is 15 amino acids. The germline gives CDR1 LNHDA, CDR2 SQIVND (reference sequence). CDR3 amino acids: CASSIVQGAGNEQFF. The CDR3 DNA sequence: TGTGCCAGTAGTATAGTACAGGGGGCGGGAAATGAGCAGTTCTTC.